A selection of T cell receptor beta chains follows, all from one sample in a study of OX40 agonist ivuxolimab in advanced cancers. Sequenced by immunoSEQ multiplex PCR; TCRdb stores in-frame clones only, minus some. Found here are tens of thousands of clones, over 60% of them singletons; the top ten hold 18%. Sequencing was performed on CD4+ or CD8+ T cells sorted from blood, taken in a trial of the OX40 agonist ivuxolimab. The receptors originated from an adult with an advanced solid tumor such as melanoma, head and neck, liver or kidney cancer. Each CDR3 is given with its conserved first and last residue. Each record gives: D gene, clone size, J gene, V gene, CDR3 DNA, CDR3 protein. D genes are given only for firm matches. Where a row states a size, it is once, few, many or the class of an expanded clone; other rows omit it.

NA,NA,TRBJ1-5,TRBV27,TGTGCCAGCACCCTTCCATCTGGGAAGAGGCAGCATTTT,CASTLPSGKRQHF
NA,NA,TRBJ1-6,TRBV28,TGTGCCAGCAGTCCGACCAGGACAATTAATTCACCCCTCCACTTT,CASSPTRTINSPLHF
TRBD2,NA,TRBJ2-3,TRBV7-2,TGTGCCAGCAGCTACTTTAGCGGGGGGGCGCGGGGGCAGTATTTT,CASSYFSGGARGQYF
NA,once,TRBJ1-1,TRBV5-1,TGCGCCAGCAGCTTGTCCTGGACAGCAAACACTGAAGCTTTCTTT,CASSLSWTANTEAFF
NA,NA,TRBJ2-2,TRBV9,TGTGCCAGCAGACAGGGTGTCGGCGGGGAGCTGTTTTTT,CASRQGVGGELFF
NA,NA,TRBJ2-7,TRBV5-6,TGTGCCAGCAGCTTAGGCAGAAACGAGCAGTACTTC,CASSLGRNEQYF
NA,few,TRBJ2-2,TRBV29-1,TGCAGCGTTGTCAGGAACACCGGGGAGCTGTTTTTT,CSVVRNTGELFF
TRBD2,medium-sized,TRBJ2-1,TRBV4-1,TGCGCCAGCAGCCACCGACTAGCAGCCAATGAGCAGTTCTTC,CASSHRLAANEQFF
NA,NA,TRBJ2-3,TRBV11-2,TGTGCCAGCAGCTTAATCCTCACAGATACGCAGTATTTT,CASSLILTDTQYF
TRBD1,large,TRBJ2-7,TRBV11-1,TGTGCCAGCAGCGAGGACAGGACCCACTCCTACGAGCAGTACTTC,CASSEDRTHSYEQYF
TRBD2,NA,TRBJ2-1,TRBV9,TGTGCCAGCAGCGTTAGCGGGGGGGCCAAGGAGCAGTTCTTC,CASSVSGGAKEQFF
NA,once,TRBJ1-1,TRBV4-1,TGCGCCAGCAGCCAACGGACACCGTCGAACACTGAAGCTTTCTTT,CASSQRTPSNTEAFF
NA,medium-sized,TRBJ1-5,TRBV5-4,TGTGCCAGCAGCTTGATGGGAGCTGCCCGGAATCAGCCCCAGCATTTT,CASSLMGAARNQPQHF
NA,NA,TRBJ1-1,TRBV7-9,TGTGCCAGCAGCTTATTGAAATCATCTACAAGGGCTTTCTTT,CASSLLKSSTRAFF
NA,NA,TRBJ2-1,TRBV6-1,TGTGCCAGCAGTGAGGAAAACTACTCCTACAATGAGCAGTTCTTC,CASSEENYSYNEQFF
NA,NA,TRBJ2-1,TRBV7-2,TGTGCCAGCACCCAGCGGAGGGGGGGGCCTGTGAACAATGAGCAGTTCTTC,CASTQRRGGPVNNEQFF
TRBD2,NA,TRBJ2-2,TRBV27,TGTGCCAGCAGCCCGTTAATGGGACTAGCGGGGGGGCCGGGCACCGGGGAGCTGTTTTTT,CASSPLMGLAGGPGTGELFF
NA,NA,TRBJ1-1,TRBV29-1,TGCAGCGTTCTACAGGGTACTGAAGCTTTCTTT,CSVLQGTEAFF
NA,NA,TRBJ2-3,TRBV13,TGTGCCAGCAGCTTTGGTCGGAACACAGATACGCAGTATTTT,CASSFGRNTDTQYF
NA,NA,TRBJ1-1,TRBV7-9,TGTGCCAGCGGGGAGGGGGAGCTGAACACTGAAGCTTTCTTT,CASGEGELNTEAFF
TRBD2,NA,TRBJ2-7,TRBV4-1,TGCGCCAGCAGCCAAATCCCGGGGGGGCACCTCTACGAGCAGTACTTC,CASSQIPGGHLYEQYF
NA,NA,TRBJ1-2,TRBV18,TGTGCCAGCTCACCCCTCGGGACAATTTATGGCTACACCTTC,CASSPLGTIYGYTF
NA,NA,TRBJ2-7,TRBV11-2,TGTGCCAGCAGCTTAGAAACAGGCTACGAGCAGTACTTC,CASSLETGYEQYF
NA,NA,TRBJ2-6,TRBV28,TGTGCCAGCAGTTTGTTCCTCTCTGGGGCCAACGTCCTGACTTTC,CASSLFLSGANVLTF
NA,NA,TRBJ2-3,TRBV13,TGTGCCAGCAGCCCAGGTCATCCTTACACAGATACGCAGTATTTT,CASSPGHPYTDTQYF
NA,NA,TRBJ2-4,TRBV2,TGTGCCAGCAGAACAGCAGGGGCGGACATTCAGTACTTC,CASRTAGADIQYF
TRBD1,NA,TRBJ1-1,TRBV9,TGTGCCAGCAGCGTAGGGGGACAGGTAAACACTGAAGCTTTCTTT,CASSVGGQVNTEAFF